This T cell receptor beta chain was recovered during a study of cytomegalovirus exposure and HLA in healthy donors. Germline V lookup: CDR1 LNHDA, CDR2 SQIVND (reference sequence). With 8 bases removed from V and 2 bases from J, the gap between germline ends came to 12 bases. This CDR3 is 13 amino acids long. In the PCR, 60 Vbeta and 13 Jbeta primers were used. Sequencing was performed with immunoSEQ multiplex PCR; in TCRdb, only in-frame clones are kept and a portion is missing. The table shows 100,000 to 150,000 clones, with approximately 85% occurring only once. The V and J genes are TRBV19 and TRBJ2-5; tentative D call: TRBD1 (5 bases). Sequencing input: PBMCs. The clonotype was recovered from a boy aged 5-17 years in good health and CMV-seronegative. CDR3 in DNA: TGTGCCAGTGGGGCCCCCCCACAAGAGACCCAGTACTTC. Amino acids: CASGAPPQETQYF.